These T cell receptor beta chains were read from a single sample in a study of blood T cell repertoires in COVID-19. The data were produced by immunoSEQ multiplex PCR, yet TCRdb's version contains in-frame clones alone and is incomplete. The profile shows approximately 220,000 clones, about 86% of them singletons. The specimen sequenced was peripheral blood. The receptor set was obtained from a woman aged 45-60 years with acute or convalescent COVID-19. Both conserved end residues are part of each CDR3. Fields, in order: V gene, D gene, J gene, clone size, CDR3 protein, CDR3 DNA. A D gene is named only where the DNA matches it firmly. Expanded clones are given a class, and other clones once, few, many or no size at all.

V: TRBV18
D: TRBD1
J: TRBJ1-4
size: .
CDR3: CASSPGGQGYEKLFF
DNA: TGTGCCAGCTCACCAGGAGGACAGGGGTATGAAAAACTGTTTTTT

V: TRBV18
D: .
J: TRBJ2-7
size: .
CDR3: CASSPLYDVTDHSYEQYF
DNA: TGTGCCAGCTCACCACTTTATGATGTCACAGACCACTCCTACGAGCAGTACTTC

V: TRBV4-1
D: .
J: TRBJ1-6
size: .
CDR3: CASSQESGGNNSPLHF
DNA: TGCGCCAGCAGCCAAGAGTCGGGTGGCAATAATTCACCCCTCCACTTT

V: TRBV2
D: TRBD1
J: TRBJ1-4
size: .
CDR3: CASSDRQGVREKLFF
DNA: TGTGCCAGCAGTGACCGGCAGGGGGTTCGAGAAAAACTGTTTTTT

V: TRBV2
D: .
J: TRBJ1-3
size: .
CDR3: CASSEGGAGGNTIYF
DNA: TGTGCCAGCAGTGAGGGGGGTGCCGGTGGAAACACCATATATTTT

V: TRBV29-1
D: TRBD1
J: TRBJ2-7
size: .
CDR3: CSPPPGQFHEQYF
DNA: TGCAGTCCTCCTCCGGGACAGTTCCACGAGCAGTACTTC

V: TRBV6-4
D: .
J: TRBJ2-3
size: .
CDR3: CASSAGFTDTDTQYF
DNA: TGTGCCAGCAGCGCAGGGTTTACTGACACAGATACGCAGTATTTT

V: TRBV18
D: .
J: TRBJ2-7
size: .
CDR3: CASSPPQGQREQYF
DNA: TGTGCCAGCTCACCACCACAGGGTCAAAGGGAGCAGTACTTC

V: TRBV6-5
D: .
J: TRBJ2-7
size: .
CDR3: CASSPPGRPSYEQYF
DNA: TGTGCCAGCAGCCCCCCTGGGAGGCCTTCCTACGAGCAGTACTTC

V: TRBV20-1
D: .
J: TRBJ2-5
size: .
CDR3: CSASLLGPGEETQYF
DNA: TGCAGTGCTAGTCTTCTAGGGCCGGGGGAAGAGACCCAGTACTTC

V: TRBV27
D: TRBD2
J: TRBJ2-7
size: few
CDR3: CASSLSWREGLSYEQYF
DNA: TGTGCCAGCAGTTTATCGTGGCGGGAGGGCCTATCCTACGAGCAGTACTTC

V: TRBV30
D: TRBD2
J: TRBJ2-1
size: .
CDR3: CALTGSRTGREGFGEQFF
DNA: TGTGCCTTGACAGGGTCGAGGACGGGGCGGGAGGGCTTCGGTGAGCAGTTCTTC

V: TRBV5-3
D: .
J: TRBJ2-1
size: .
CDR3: CARSHCEAGRFHNEQFF
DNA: TGTGCCAGAAGTCATTGTGAGGCGGGAAGATTCCACAATGAGCAGTTCTTC

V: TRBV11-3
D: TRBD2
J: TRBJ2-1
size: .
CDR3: CASSPGTSGSNEQFF
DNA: TGTGCCAGCAGCCCCGGGACTAGCGGGAGTAATGAGCAGTTCTTC

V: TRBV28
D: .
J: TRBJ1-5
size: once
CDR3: CASSLSARPQHF
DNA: TGTGCCAGCAGTTTGAGCGCACGCCCCCAGCATTTT

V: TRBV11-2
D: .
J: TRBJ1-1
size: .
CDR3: CASTPAGETEAFF
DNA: TGTGCCAGCACCCCGGCCGGGGAGACTGAAGCTTTCTTT

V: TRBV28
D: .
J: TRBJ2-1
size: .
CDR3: CASSLAGGSPNEQFF
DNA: TGTGCCAGCAGTTTGGCTGGAGGGAGCCCTAATGAGCAGTTCTTC

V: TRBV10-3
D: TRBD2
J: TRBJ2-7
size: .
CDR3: CAISDIAGVYEQYF
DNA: TGTGCCATCAGTGATATAGCGGGAGTGTACGAGCAGTACTTC

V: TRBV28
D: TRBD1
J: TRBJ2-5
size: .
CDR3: CASSLWEDREAYQETQYF
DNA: TGTGCCAGCAGTTTATGGGAGGACAGGGAGGCTTACCAAGAGACCCAGTACTTC

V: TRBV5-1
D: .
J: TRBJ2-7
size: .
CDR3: CASSLSRGSEQYF
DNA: TGCGCCAGCAGCTTGTCTCGAGGTTCCGAGCAGTACTTC

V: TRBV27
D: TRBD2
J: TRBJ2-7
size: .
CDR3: CASSLFGPPLAGLSYEQYF
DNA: TGTGCCAGCAGTCTTTTTGGACCCCCCCTAGCGGGCCTCTCCTACGAGCAGTACTTC

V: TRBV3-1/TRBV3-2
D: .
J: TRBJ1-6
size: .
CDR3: CASSQALQSSRDNSPLHF
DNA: TGTGCCAGCAGCCAAGCACTTCAAAGCTCCCGGGATAATTCACCCCTCCACTTT

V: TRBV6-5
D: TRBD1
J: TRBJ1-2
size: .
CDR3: CASSSWDRGGYTF
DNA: TGTGCCAGCAGTTCCTGGGACAGGGGTGGCTACACCTTC

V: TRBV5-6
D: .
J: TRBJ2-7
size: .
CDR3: CASSPRIPSKSYEQYF
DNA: TGTGCCAGCAGCCCCCGAATCCCCAGTAAATCCTACGAGCAGTACTTC

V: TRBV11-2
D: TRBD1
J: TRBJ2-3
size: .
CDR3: CASSFRDRFTDTQYF
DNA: TGTGCCAGCAGCTTCCGGGACAGATTCACAGATACGCAGTATTTT

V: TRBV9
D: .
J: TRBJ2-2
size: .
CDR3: CASSLSPTGKGAGELFF
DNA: TGTGCCAGCAGCCTCTCCCCGACAGGAAAGGGGGCCGGGGAGCTGTTTTTT

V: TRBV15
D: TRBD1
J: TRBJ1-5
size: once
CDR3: CATSRGQGAKGEPQHF
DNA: TGTGCCACCAGCAGAGGACAGGGGGCGAAGGGGGAGCCCCAGCATTTT

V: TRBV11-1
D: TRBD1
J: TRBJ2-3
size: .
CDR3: CASSPPGGVPDTQYF
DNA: TGTGCCAGCAGCCCTCCAGGGGGAGTCCCAGATACGCAGTATTTT

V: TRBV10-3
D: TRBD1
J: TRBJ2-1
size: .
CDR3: CAISEETGGNEQFF
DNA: TGTGCCATCAGTGAAGAGACAGGGGGCAATGAGCAGTTCTTC

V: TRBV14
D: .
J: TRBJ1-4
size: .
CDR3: CASSQGYTGLGEKLFF
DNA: TGTGCCAGCAGCCAAGGATATACGGGATTGGGGGAAAAACTGTTTTTT

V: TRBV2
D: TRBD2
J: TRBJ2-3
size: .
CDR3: CASSEGPAGIDTQYF
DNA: TGTGCCAGCAGTGAGGGACCAGCGGGAATAGATACGCAGTATTTT

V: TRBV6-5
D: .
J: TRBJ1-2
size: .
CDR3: CASSSGQVLHYGYTF
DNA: TGTGCCAGCAGTTCTGGGCAGGTCCTTCACTATGGCTACACCTTC

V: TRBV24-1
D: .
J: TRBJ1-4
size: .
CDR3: CATSDQRRGAQGTNEKLFF
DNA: TGTGCCACCAGTGACCAACGAAGGGGAGCTCAGGGGACTAATGAAAAACTGTTTTTT

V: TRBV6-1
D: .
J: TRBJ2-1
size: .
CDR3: CASSEASLAYNEQFF
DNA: TGTGCCAGCAGTGAGGCCTCCTTGGCCTACAATGAGCAGTTCTTC

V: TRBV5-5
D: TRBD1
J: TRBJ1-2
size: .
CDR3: CASSPGQVPGGYTF
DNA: TGTGCCAGCAGCCCCGGACAGGTCCCAGGTGGCTACACCTTC

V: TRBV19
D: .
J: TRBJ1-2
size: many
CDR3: CASSIDRSSGGYTF
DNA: TGTGCCAGTAGTATAGATCGTAGTTCGGGGGGCTACACCTTC

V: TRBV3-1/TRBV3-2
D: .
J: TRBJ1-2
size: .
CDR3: CASSQGAAPNYGYTF
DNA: TGTGCCAGCAGCCAAGGTGCGGCCCCTAACTATGGCTACACCTTC

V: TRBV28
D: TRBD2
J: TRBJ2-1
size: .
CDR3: CASSLRAGGPSGEQFF
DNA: TGTGCCAGCAGTTTAAGAGCGGGAGGGCCTAGCGGTGAGCAGTTCTTC

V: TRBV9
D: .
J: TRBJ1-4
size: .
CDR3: CASSEGSMGEKLFF
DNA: TGTGCCAGCAGCGAGGGGTCTATGGGTGAAAAACTGTTTTTT

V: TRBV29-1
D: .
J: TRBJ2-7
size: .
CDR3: CSVEMGGPYEQYF
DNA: TGCAGCGTTGAAATGGGAGGACCCTACGAGCAGTACTTC

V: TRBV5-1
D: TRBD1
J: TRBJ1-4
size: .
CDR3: CASSSGDSYNEKLFF
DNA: TGCGCCAGCAGCTCTGGGGACAGCTATAATGAAAAACTGTTTTTT

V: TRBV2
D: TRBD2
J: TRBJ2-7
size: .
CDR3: CASIWTSGIHEQYF
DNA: TGTGCCAGCATCTGGACTAGCGGGATCCACGAGCAGTACTTC

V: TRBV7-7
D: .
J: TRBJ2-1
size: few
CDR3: CASSLEISSYNEQFF
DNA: TGTGCCAGCAGCTTAGAAATCAGCTCCTACAATGAGCAGTTCTTC

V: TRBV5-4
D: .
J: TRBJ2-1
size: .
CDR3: CASSLKGGSYNEQFF
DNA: TGTGCCAGCAGCTTGAAAGGGGGATCCTACAATGAGCAGTTCTTC

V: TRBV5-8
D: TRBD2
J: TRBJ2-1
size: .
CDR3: CASSFGTSEDNEQFF
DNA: TGTGCCAGCAGCTTTGGTACTAGCGAGGACAATGAGCAGTTCTTC

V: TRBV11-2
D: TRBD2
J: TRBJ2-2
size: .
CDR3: CASSSGLAAPFGELFF
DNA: TGTGCCAGCAGTTCCGGACTAGCGGCCCCATTCGGGGAGCTGTTTTTT

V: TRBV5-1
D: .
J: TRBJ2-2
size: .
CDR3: CASSFEGQTNTGELFF
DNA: TGCGCCAGCAGCTTTGAAGGACAGACGAACACCGGGGAGCTGTTTTTT